This TCR beta chain originates from a study of T cells after yellow fever vaccination. TCRdb used MiXCR to reprocess the 5' RACE reads, holding one entry per CDR3 protein. The table includes about 350,000 distinct CDR3 sequences, roughly 7.5% detected once. Germline lookup yields CDR1 SEHNR and CDR2 FQNEAQ (reference sequence). Losses at the gene ends were 5 bases for V and 9 bases for J; bases not matched to a gene: 6. This CDR3 is built from 14 residues. This clonotype was detected a few times. This sample comprised PBMCs, obtained 45 days after the first yellow fever vaccination. The genes are TRBV7-9 and TRBJ1-6; the match to TRBD1 covers 8 bases. This receptor was identified in a young man who received the YFV17D yellow fever vaccine. CDR3 residues: CASSQQGDRSPLHF. The CDR3 DNA reads as TGTGCCAGCAGCCAACAGGGGGATCGTTCACCCCTCCACTTT.